The source of this T cell receptor beta chain is a study of T cell responses to AZD1222 COVID-19 vaccine. On this clone: Its matching antigen is unknown.

General study points: Females outnumbered males among donors, who were mostly white British; clonal diversity was possibly underestimated. Reportedly, nearly half of unique spike TCRs recognized epitopes outside B.1.351/B.1.1.7 mutations.

The CDR3 has 18 amino acids. Germline CDR1 reads SGHAT; CDR2 reads FQNNGV. Trimming removed 2 bases at V and 4 bases at J, with 20 bases between. This table comes from immunoSEQ multiplex PCR, and its TCRdb copy is limited to in-frame clones, with some not included. The table has some 160,000 clones, roughly 86% seen once; the top ten hold more than 5%. Sequencing used peripheral blood, obtained on day 0 of AZD1222 vaccination. The TCR comes from an adult in good health. The V gene is TRBV11-2, the J gene TRBJ2-2; possible D gene TRBD2, 6 bases. This CDR3 reads CASSLSAGRGSFTGELFF. CDR3 nucleotides: TGTGCCAGCAGCTTATCGGCCGGGCGGGGTTCATTCACCGGGGAGCTGTTTTTT. The full variable domain, its missing parts supplied by reference TRBV11-2 and TRBJ2-2, is EAGVAQSPRYKIIEKRQSVAFWCNPISGHATLYWYQQILGQGPKLLIQFQNNGVVDDSQLPKDRFSAERLKGVDSTLKIQPAKLEDSAVYLCASSLSAGRGSFTGELFFGEGSRLTVL.